This TCR beta chain was captured in a study of beta chain features in type 1 diabetes. Study outcomes and limitations: TCRB CDR3 length was moderately but significantly reduced in all four CD4+ subsets of Type 1 diabetes patients.

Of the isolated RNA, all was reverse transcribed, and so the sequenced material was expressed TCRB transcripts. The table came from immunoSEQ multiplex PCR; TCRdb's copy has only in-frame clones and leaves some out. The repertoire has roughly 300,000 clones, 7.5% to 9% of them found once; the top ten carry less than 0.45%. The table lists this clone with a few counts. Its antigen is not identified. CDR3 length equals 15 residues. Per germline, CDR1 LNHDA and CDR2 SQIVND (reference sequence). J lost 5 bases, V lost 10 bases, and 12 bases had no gene match. This TCR was recovered from a woman in her late teens or twenties in good health. The sequenced sample consisted of central memory CD4+ T cells from blood. The chain uses TRBV19 and TRBJ2-1; 9 bases are a match to TRBD2. CDR3 bases: TGTGCCACCGCGAGGCTAGCGGGAAGGAACAATGAGCAGTTCTTC. Amino acids: CATARLAGRNNEQFF.